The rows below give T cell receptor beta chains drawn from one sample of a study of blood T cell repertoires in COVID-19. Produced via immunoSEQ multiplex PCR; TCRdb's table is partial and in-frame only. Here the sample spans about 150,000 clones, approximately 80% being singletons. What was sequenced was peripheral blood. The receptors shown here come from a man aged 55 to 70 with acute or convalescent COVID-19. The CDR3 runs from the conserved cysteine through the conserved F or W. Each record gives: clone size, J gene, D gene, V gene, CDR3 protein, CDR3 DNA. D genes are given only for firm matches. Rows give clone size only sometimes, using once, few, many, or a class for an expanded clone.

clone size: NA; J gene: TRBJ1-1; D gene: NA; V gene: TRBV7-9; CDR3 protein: CASSLALEAFF; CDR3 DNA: TGTGCCAGCAGCCTTGCCCTAGAAGCTTTCTTT
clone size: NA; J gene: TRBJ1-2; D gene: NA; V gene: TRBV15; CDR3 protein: CATSRDVAGGRGYTF; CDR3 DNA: TGTGCCACCAGCAGAGATGTGGCGGGAGGTAGGGGCTACACCTTC
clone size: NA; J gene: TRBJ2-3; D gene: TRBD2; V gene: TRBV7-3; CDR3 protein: CASSEGGPSTDTQYF; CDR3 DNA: TGTGCCAGCAGTGAGGGAGGGCCAAGCACAGATACGCAGTATTTT
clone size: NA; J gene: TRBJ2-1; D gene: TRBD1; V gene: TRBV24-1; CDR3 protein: CATSDFDRGDYNEQFF; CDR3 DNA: TGTGCCACCAGTGATTTCGACAGGGGTGATTACAATGAGCAGTTCTTC
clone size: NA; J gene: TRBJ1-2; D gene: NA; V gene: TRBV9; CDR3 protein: CASSVAGGKWNYGYTF; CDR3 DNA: TGTGCCAGCAGCGTAGCTGGAGGGAAATGGAACTATGGCTACACCTTC
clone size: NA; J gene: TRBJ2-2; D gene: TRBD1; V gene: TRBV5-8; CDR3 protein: CASSKGQRAGELFF; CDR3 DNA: TGTGCCAGCAGCAAGGGACAGAGGGCCGGGGAGCTGTTTTTT
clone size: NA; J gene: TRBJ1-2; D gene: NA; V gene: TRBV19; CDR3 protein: CASSMTEPPYGYTF; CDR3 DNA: TGTGCCAGTAGTATGACAGAACCCCCCTATGGCTACACCTTC
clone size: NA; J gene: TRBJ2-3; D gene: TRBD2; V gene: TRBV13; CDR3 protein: CASSGTSGGPQDTQYF; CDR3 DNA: TGTGCCAGCAGCGGCACTAGCGGGGGGCCCCAGGATACGCAGTATTTT
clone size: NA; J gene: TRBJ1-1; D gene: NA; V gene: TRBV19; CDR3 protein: CASSIVGNSLRFF; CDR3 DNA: TGTGCCAGTAGTATAGTGGGCAATTCACTGAGATTCTTT
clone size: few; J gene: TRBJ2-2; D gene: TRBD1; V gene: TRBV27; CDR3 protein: CASSLQTGGHGELFF; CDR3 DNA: TGTGCCAGCAGTTTACAGACAGGGGGTCACGGGGAGCTGTTTTTT
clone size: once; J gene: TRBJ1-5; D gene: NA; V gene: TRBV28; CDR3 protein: CAISDRNNQPQHF; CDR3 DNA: TGTGCCATTTCAGACAGGAACAATCAGCCCCAGCATTTT
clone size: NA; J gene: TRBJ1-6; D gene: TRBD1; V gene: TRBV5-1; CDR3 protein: CASSLDRGHSPLHF; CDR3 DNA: TGCGCCAGCAGCCTGGACAGGGGCCATTCACCCCTCCACTTT
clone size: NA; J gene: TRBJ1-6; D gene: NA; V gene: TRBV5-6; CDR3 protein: CASSLSEIKGAPLHF; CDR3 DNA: TGTGCCAGCAGCCTTTCGGAGATAAAGGGGGCACCCCTCCACTTT
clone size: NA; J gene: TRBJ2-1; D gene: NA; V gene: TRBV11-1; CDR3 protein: CASSLGLQGGQFF; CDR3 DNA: TGTGCCAGCAGCCTGGGACTGCAGGGAGGGCAGTTCTTC
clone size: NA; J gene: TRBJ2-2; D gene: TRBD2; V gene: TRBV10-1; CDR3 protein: CASSGGAGGPNENTGELFF; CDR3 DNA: TGCGCCAGCAGTGGGGGAGCGGGGGGCCCTAACGAAAACACCGGGGAGCTGTTTTTT
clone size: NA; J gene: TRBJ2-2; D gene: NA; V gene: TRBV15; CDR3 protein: CATSMRVNTGELFF; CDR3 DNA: TGTGCCACCAGCATGCGGGTAAACACCGGGGAGCTGTTTTTT
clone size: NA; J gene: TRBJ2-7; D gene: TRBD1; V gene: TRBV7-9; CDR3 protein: CASSLPGQGIYEQYF; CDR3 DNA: TGTGCCAGCAGCTTGCCGGGACAGGGGATCTACGAGCAGTACTTC
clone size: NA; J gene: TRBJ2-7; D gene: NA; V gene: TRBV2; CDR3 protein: CASGEGGSYEQYF; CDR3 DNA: TGTGCCAGCGGTGAAGGCGGCTCCTACGAGCAGTACTTC
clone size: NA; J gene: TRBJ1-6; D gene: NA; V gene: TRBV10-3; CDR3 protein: CAIRANNSPLHF; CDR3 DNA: TGTGCCATCAGAGCGAATAATTCACCCCTCCACTTT
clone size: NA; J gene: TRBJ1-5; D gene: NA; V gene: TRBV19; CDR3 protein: CASNSGSNQPQHF; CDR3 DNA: TGTGCCAGTAATTCAGGTAGCAATCAGCCCCAGCATTTT
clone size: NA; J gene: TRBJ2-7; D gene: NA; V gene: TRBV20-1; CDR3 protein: CSARDGLGQYF; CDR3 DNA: TGCAGTGCTAGAGACGGGTTAGGGCAGTACTTC
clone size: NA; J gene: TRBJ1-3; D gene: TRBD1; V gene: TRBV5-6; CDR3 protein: CASSWGQSNTIYF; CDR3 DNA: TGTGCCAGCAGCTGGGGACAGAGTAACACCATATATTTT
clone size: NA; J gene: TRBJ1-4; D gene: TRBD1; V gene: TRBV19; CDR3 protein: CASSGTGGEWEKLFF; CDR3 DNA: TGTGCCAGTAGTGGGACAGGGGGCGAATGGGAAAAACTGTTTTTT
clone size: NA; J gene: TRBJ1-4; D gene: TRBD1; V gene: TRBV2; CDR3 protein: CASKLLTGPNEKLFF; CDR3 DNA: TGTGCCAGCAAACTACTGACAGGGCCTAATGAAAAACTGTTTTTT
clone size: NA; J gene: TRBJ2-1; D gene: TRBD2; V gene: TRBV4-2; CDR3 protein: CASSQPGTSLNEQFF; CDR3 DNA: TGTGCCAGCAGCCAACCCGGGACTAGCCTAAATGAGCAGTTCTTC
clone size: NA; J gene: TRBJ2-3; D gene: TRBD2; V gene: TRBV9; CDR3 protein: CASSVGSSGKPDTQYF; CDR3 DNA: TGTGCCAGCAGCGTAGGGTCTAGCGGAAAACCAGATACGCAGTATTTT
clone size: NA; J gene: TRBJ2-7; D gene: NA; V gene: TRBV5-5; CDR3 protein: CASSTRSSYEQYF; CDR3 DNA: TGTGCCAGCAGTACACGCAGCTCCTACGAGCAGTACTTC
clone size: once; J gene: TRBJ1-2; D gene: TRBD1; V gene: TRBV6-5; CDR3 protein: CASSLRDRGLRGYTF; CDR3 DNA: TGTGCCAGCAGTCTCCGGGACAGGGGGTTGAGGGGCTACACCTTC
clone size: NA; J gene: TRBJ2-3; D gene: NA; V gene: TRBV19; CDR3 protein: CASRSPGPSPGTDTQYF; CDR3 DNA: TGTGCCAGTAGGTCCCCCGGCCCATCGCCAGGTACAGATACGCAGTATTTT
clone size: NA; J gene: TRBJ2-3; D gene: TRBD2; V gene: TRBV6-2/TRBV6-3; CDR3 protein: CASSPGLAGGGTDTQYF; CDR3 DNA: TGTGCCAGCAGCCCCGGACTAGCGGGGGGTGGGACAGATACGCAGTATTTT
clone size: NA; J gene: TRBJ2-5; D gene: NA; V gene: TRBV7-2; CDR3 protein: CASSLARQETQYF; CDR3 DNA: TGTGCCAGCAGCTTAGCTAGACAAGAGACCCAGTACTTC
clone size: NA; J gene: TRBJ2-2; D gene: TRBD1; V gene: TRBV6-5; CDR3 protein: CASRTGAITGELFF; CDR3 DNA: TGTGCCAGCAGAACAGGGGCTATCACCGGGGAGCTGTTTTTT
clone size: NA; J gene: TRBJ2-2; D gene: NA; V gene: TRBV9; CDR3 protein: CASSVGAVGELFF; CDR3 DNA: TGTGCCAGCAGCGTAGGAGCGGTCGGGGAGCTGTTTTTT
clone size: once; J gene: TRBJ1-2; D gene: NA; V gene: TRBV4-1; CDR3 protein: CASSPKGEFYGYTF; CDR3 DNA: TGCGCCAGCAGCCCCAAGGGGGAATTCTATGGCTACACCTTC
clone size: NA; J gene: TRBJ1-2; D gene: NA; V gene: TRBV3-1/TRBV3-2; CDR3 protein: CASSRGGADGYTF; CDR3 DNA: TGTGCCAGCAGCCGAGGGGGGGCTGATGGCTACACCTTC
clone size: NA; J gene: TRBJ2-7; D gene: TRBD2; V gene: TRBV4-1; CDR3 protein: CASSQRWDPGLAGFYEQYF; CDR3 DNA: TGCGCCAGCAGCCAAAGATGGGACCCAGGACTAGCGGGATTTTACGAGCAGTACTTC
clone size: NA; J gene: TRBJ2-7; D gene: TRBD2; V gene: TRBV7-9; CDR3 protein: CASSHSGSRDEQYF; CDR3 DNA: TGTGCCAGCAGCCATAGCGGGAGTCGGGACGAGCAGTACTTC
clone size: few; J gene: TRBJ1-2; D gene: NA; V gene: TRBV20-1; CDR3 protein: CSATRQTGYTF; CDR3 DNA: TGCAGTGCCACCAGGCAGACGGGCTACACCTTC
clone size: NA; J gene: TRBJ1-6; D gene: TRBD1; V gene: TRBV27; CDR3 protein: CASSLGQGATNSPLHF; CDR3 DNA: TGTGCCAGCAGTTTAGGACAGGGGGCTACGAATTCACCCCTCCACTTT
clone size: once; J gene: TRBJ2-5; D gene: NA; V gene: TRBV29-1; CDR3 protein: CSVDLGVAPETQYF; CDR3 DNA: TGCAGCGTTGATTTGGGAGTGGCCCCAGAGACCCAGTACTTC
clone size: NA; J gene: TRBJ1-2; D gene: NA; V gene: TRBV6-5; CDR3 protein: CASSYSGQTYGYTF; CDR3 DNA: TGTGCCAGCAGTTACTCCGGACAGACTTATGGCTACACCTTC
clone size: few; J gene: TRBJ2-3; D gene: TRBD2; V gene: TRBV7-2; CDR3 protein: CASSPPSGGALYTQYF; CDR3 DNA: TGTGCCAGCAGCCCCCCTAGCGGGGGGGCTCTATATACGCAGTATTTT
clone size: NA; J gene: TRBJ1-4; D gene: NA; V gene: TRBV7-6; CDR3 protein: CASSLMGGEEKLFF; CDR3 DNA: TGTGCCAGCAGCTTAATGGGGGGAGAGGAAAAACTGTTTTTT
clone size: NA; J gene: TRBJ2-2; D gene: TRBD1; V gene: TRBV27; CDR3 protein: CASSFSRTGLTSNTGELFF; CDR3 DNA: TGTGCCAGCAGTTTCAGTAGGACAGGGCTTACCTCGAACACCGGGGAGCTGTTTTTT
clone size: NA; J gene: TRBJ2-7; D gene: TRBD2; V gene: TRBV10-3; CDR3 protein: CAISESGLAGAYEQYF; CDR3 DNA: TGTGCCATCAGTGAGTCAGGACTAGCGGGAGCCTACGAGCAGTACTTC
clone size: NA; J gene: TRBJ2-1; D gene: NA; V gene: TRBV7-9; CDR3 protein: CASRPPGLRVNEQFF; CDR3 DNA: TGTGCCAGCAGGCCGCCGGGACTGAGGGTCAATGAGCAGTTCTTC
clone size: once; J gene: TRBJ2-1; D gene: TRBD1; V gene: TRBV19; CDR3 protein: CASSIAAGGSYNEQFF; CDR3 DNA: TGTGCCAGTAGTATTGCGGCAGGGGGCTCCTACAATGAGCAGTTCTTC
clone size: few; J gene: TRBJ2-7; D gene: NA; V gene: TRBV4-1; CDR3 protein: CASSQGQGPPYEQYF; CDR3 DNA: TGCGCCAGCAGCCAAGGGCAGGGGCCCCCCTACGAGCAGTACTTC
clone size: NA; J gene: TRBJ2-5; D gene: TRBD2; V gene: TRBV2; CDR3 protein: CASSPGTSGRGETQYF; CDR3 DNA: TGTGCCAGCAGTCCCGGGACTAGCGGGAGAGGGGAGACCCAGTACTTC
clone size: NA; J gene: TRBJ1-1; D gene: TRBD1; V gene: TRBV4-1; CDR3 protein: CASSQNTGGFTEAFF; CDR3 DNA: TGCGCCAGCAGCCAAAATACAGGGGGCTTCACTGAAGCTTTCTTT
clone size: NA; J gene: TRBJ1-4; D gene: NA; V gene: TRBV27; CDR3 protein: CASSFGRGGPEKLFF; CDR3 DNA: TGTGCCAGCAGTTTTGGAAGGGGTGGACCTGAAAAACTGTTTTTT
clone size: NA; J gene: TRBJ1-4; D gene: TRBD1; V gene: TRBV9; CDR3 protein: CASSPSTGGDEKLFF; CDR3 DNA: TGTGCCAGCAGCCCCTCGACAGGGGGCGATGAAAAACTGTTTTTT
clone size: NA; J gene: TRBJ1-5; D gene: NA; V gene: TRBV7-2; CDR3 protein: CASSPRGFGQPQHF; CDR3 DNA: TGTGCCAGCAGCCCCAGGGGATTCGGGCAGCCCCAGCATTTT
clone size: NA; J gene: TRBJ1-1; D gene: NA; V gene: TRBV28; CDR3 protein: CASSSTRRGRNTEAFF; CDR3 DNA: TGTGCCAGCAGTTCTACCCGAAGGGGGAGGAACACTGAAGCTTTCTTT
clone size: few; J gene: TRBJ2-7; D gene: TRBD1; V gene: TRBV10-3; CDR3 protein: CAISPGQGAHEQYF; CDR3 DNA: TGTGCCATCAGTCCGGGACAGGGTGCCCACGAGCAGTACTTC
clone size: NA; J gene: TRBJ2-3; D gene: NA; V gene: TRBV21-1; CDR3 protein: CASSKGDRRSTDTQYF; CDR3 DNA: TGTGCCAGCAGCAAAGGGGACAGGAGAAGCACAGATACGCAGTATTTT
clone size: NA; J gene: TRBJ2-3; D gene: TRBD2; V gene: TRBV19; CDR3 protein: CASSIAVGRSTDTQYF; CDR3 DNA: TGTGCCAGTAGTATAGCTGTCGGGAGGAGCACAGATACGCAGTATTTT
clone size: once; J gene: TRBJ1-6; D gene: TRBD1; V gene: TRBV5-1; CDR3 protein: CASSPRDRQNSPLHF; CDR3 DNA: TGCGCCAGCAGCCCCCGGGACAGGCAAAATTCACCCCTCCACTTT